The rows below give T cell receptor beta chains drawn from one sample of a study of post-analysis software for immune sequencing data. TCRdb independently ran MiXCR on the PCR reads; one entry per CDR3 protein. The sample carries under 200,000 distinct CDR3 sequences, around 36% recorded once. The sample was blood, taken after autologous hematopoietic stem cell transplantation. These receptors originate from a girl between 5 and 17 years old with multiple sclerosis. The CDR3 runs from the conserved cysteine through the conserved F or W. Each record gives: J gene, V gene, clone size, CDR3 length, CDR3 protein. Size tells how often a clone was seen (once, few, many) or the class of an expanded clone, and some rows leave it out.

j_call: TRBJ2-2; v_call: TRBV14; clone_size: few; cdr3_length: 17; cdr3_aa: CASSQVYGLQDTGELFF
j_call: TRBJ2-3; v_call: TRBV7-9; clone_size: few; cdr3_length: 15; cdr3_aa: CASSWTVGSTDTQYF
j_call: TRBJ1-6; v_call: TRBV28; clone_size: -; cdr3_length: 14; cdr3_aa: CASSRDREQSPLNF
j_call: TRBJ2-3; v_call: TRBV7-9; clone_size: -; cdr3_length: 12; cdr3_aa: CASSPPLGTQYF
j_call: TRBJ2-7; v_call: TRBV28; clone_size: -; cdr3_length: 13; cdr3_aa: CASSLAVSYEQYF
j_call: TRBJ1-2; v_call: TRBV7-8; clone_size: -; cdr3_length: 16; cdr3_aa: CASSLVPGLTGYGYTF
j_call: TRBJ2-1; v_call: TRBV12-3/TRBV12-4; clone_size: -; cdr3_length: 12; cdr3_aa: CASRGLANGQFF
j_call: TRBJ2-7; v_call: TRBV10-1; clone_size: few; cdr3_length: 15; cdr3_aa: CASSLYLTGEYEQYF
j_call: TRBJ1-1; v_call: TRBV12-3/TRBV12-4; clone_size: -; cdr3_length: 15; cdr3_aa: CASIPNRGQNTEAFF
j_call: TRBJ1-1; v_call: TRBV3-1; clone_size: many; cdr3_length: 14; cdr3_aa: CASSPASPPPEAFF
j_call: -; v_call: TRBV6-5; clone_size: -; cdr3_length: 13; cdr3_aa: CASLAGAPQTQYF
j_call: TRBJ2-1; v_call: TRBV7-9; clone_size: -; cdr3_length: 20; cdr3_aa: CASSPRTSAPPLGSYNEQFF
j_call: TRBJ2-1; v_call: TRBV7-3; clone_size: few; cdr3_length: 16; cdr3_aa: CASSPLVAGGYNEQFF
j_call: TRBJ1-1; v_call: TRBV20-1; clone_size: -; cdr3_length: 15; cdr3_aa: CSASSRIEVNTEAFF
j_call: TRBJ2-1; v_call: TRBV12-3/TRBV12-4; clone_size: -; cdr3_length: 12; cdr3_aa: CASRTEYNEQFF
j_call: TRBJ2-7; v_call: TRBV3-1; clone_size: few; cdr3_length: 14; cdr3_aa: CASSQGVGGDEQYF
j_call: TRBJ2-1; v_call: TRBV4-1; clone_size: -; cdr3_length: 14; cdr3_aa: CASSLPPGRNEQFF
j_call: TRBJ2-7; v_call: TRBV5-1; clone_size: few; cdr3_length: 15; cdr3_aa: CASSTGTSASYEQYF
j_call: TRBJ2-1; v_call: TRBV10-2; clone_size: few; cdr3_length: 15; cdr3_aa: CASSESTSFYNEQFF
j_call: TRBJ1-5; v_call: TRBV20-1; clone_size: -; cdr3_length: 17; cdr3_aa: CSASIPGTGRSNQPQHF
j_call: TRBJ1-6; v_call: TRBV10-3; clone_size: -; cdr3_length: 15; cdr3_aa: CAISAGGQGVSPLHF
j_call: TRBJ2-5; v_call: TRBV11-2; clone_size: -; cdr3_length: 15; cdr3_aa: CASSLGNRASHEQYF
j_call: TRBJ2-1; v_call: TRBV7-6; clone_size: -; cdr3_length: 15; cdr3_aa: CASSFGGSIYNEQFF